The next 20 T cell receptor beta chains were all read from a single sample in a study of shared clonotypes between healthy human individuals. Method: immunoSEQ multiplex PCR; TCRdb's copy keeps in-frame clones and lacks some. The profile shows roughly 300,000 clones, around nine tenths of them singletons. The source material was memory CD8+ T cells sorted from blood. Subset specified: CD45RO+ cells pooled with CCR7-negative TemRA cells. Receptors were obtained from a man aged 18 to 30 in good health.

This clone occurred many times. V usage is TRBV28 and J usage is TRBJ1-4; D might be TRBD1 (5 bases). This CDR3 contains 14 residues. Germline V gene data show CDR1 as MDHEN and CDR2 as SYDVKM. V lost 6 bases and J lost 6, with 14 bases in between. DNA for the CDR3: TGTGCCAGCAGAATCCCGGGACCGCATGAAAAACTGTTTTTT. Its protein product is CASRIPGPHEKLFF.

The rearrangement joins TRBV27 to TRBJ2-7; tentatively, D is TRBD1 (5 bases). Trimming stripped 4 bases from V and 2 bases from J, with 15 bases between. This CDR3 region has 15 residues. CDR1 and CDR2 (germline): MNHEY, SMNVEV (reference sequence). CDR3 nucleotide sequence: TGTGCCAGCAGTTCCACGACAGATTTCCCCTACGAGCAGTACTTC. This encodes CASSSTTDFPYEQYF.

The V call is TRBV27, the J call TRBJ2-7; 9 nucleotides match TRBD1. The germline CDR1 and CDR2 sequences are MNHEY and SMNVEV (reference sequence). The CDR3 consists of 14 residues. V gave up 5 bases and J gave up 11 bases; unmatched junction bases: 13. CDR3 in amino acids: CASSPPGTGLMEYF. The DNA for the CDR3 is TGTGCCAGCAGTCCCCCCGGGACAGGGCTAATGGAGTACTTC.

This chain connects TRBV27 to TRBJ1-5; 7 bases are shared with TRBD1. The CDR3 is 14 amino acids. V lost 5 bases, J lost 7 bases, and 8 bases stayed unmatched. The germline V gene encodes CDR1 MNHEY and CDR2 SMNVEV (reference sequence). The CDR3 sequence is CASSQTGNLQPQHF. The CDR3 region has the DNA TGTGCCAGCAGTCAGACAGGGAATCTCCAGCCCCAGCATTTT.

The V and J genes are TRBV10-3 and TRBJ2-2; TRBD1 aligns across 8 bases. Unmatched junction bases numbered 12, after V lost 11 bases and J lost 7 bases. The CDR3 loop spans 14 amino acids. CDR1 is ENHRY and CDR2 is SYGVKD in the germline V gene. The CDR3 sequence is CASEDREGHGELFF. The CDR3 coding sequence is TGTGCCTCGGAGGACAGGGAAGGGCACGGGGAGCTGTTTTTT.

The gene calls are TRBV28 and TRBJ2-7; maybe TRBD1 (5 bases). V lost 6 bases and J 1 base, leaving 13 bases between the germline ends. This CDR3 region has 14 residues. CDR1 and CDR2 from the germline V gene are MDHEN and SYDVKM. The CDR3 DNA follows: TGTGCCAGCAGCTCCGGACACCCTTCCTACGAGCAGTACTTC. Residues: CASSSGHPSYEQYF. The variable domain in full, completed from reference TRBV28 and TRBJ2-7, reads DVKVTQSSRYLVKRTGEKVFLECVQDMDHENMFWYRQDPGLGLRLIYFSYDVKMKEKGDIPEGYSVSREKKERFSLILESASTNQTSMYLCASSSGHPSYEQYFGPGTRLTVT.

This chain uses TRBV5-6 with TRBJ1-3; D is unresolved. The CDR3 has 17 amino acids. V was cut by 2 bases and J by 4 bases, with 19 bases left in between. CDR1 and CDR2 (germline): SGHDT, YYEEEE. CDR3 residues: CASSFFFSEGMGNTIYF. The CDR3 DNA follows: TGTGCCAGCAGCTTTTTTTTCTCCGAAGGGATGGGAAACACCATATATTTT.

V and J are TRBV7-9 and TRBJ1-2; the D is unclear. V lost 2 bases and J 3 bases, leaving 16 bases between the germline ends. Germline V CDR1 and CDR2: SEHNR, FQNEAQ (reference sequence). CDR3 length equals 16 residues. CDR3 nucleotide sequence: TGTGCCAGCAGCTTAACCGGGTCAACACACCACTATGGCTACACCTTC. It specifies CASSLTGSTHHYGYTF.

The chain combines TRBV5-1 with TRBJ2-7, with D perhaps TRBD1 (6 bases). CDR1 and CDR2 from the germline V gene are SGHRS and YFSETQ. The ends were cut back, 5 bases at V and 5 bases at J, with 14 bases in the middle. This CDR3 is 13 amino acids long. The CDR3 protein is CASSGGFLDEQYF. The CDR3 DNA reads TGCGCCAGCAGTGGGGGCTTCCTGGACGAGCAGTACTTC.

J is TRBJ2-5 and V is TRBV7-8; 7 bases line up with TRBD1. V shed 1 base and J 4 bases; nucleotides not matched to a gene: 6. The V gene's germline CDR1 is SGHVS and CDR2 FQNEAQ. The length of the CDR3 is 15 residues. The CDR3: CASSLDEGGRETQYF. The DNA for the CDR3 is TGTGCCAGCAGCTTAGATGAAGGGGGCAGAGAGACCCAGTACTTC.

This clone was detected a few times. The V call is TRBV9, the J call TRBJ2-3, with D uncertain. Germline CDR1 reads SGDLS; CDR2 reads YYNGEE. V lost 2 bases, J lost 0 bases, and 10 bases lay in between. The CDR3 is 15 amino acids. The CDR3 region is CASSVSGTSTDTQYF. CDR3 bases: TGTGCCAGCAGCGTTTCGGGTACTAGCACAGATACGCAGTATTTT.

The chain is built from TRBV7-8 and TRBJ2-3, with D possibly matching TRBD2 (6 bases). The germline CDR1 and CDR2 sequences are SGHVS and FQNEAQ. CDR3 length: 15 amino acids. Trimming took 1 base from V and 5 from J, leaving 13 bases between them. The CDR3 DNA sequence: TGTGCCAGCAGCTTAGACAGCCCCGGGGGAGATACGCAGTATTTT. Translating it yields CASSLDSPGGDTQYF.

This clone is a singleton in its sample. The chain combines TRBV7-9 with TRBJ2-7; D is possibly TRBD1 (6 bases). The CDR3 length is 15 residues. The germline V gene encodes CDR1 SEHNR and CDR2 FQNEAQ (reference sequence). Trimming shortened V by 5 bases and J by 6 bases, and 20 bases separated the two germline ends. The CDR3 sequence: CASSAQTGIFGEQYF. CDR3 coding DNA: TGTGCCAGCAGCGCCCAAACAGGGATTTTTGGCGAGCAGTACTTC.

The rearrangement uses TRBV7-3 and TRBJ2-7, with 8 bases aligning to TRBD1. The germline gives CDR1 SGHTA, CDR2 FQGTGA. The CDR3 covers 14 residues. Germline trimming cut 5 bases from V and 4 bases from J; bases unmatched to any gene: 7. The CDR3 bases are TGTGCCAGCAGCGCCCCCCACAGGGGGTACGAGCAGTACTTC. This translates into CASSAPHRGYEQYF.

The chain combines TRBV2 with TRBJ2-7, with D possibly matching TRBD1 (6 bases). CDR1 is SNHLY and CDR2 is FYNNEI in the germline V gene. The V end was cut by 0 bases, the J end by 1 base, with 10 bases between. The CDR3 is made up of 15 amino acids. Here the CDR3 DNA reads TGTGCCAGCAGTGAAGCTAAGGGGGAGTCCTACGAGCAGTACTTC. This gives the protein CASSEAKGESYEQYF.

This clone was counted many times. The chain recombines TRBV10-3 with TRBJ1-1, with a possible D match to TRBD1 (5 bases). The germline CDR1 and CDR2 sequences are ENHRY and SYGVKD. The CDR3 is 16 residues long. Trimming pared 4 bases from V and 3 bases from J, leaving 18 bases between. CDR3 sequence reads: CAISARVGAGDTEAFF. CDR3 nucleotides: TGTGCCATCAGTGCCAGGGTCGGGGCTGGGGACACTGAAGCTTTCTTT.

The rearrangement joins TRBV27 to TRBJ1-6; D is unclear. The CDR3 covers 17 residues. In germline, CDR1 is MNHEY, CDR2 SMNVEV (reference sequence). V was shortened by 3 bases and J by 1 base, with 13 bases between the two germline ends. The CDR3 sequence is CASSFGPSPSYNSPLHF. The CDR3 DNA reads TGTGCCAGCAGTTTTGGACCGTCCCCTTCCTATAATTCACCCCTCCACTTT.

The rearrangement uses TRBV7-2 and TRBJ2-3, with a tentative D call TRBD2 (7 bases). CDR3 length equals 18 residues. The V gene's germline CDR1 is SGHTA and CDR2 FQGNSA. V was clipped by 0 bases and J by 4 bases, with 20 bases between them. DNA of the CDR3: TGTGCCAGCAGCTTAGCCCGGGGGGCGGGAGTGTATTCAGATACGCAGTATTTT. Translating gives CASSLARGAGVYSDTQYF.

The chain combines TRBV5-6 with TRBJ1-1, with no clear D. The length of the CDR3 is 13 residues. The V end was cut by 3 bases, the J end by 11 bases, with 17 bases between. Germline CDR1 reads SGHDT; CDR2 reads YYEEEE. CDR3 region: CASSSDVPPGAFF. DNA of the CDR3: TGTGCCAGCAGCTCTGACGTTCCTCCGGGGGCTTTCTTT. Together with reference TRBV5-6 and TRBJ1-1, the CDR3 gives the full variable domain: DAGVTQSPTHLIKTRGQQVTLRCSPKSGHDTVSWYQQALGQGPQFIFQYYEEEERQRGNFPDRFSGHQFPNYSSELNVNALLLGDSALYLCASSSDVPPGAFFGQGTRLTVV.

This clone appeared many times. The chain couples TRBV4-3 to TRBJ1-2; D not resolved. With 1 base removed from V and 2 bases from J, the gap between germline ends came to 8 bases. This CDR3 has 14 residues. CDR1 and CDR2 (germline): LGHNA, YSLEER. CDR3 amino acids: CASSQVLGNYGYTF. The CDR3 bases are TGCGCCAGCAGCCAAGTTTTGGGCAACTATGGCTACACCTTC.